Each of the 22 T cell receptor beta chains below was sequenced from the same sample in a study of control samples from healthy donors and cancer patients. Sequenced by immunoSEQ multiplex PCR; TCRdb stores in-frame clones only, minus some. The sample lists roughly 95,000 clones, just over 85% occurring once. The sequencing sample was made of blood. These receptors originate from a man younger than 45 in good health.

The gene calls are TRBV11-3 and TRBJ2-7; D remains unclear. Looked up from germline, CDR1 is SGHNT and CDR2 is YENEEA. This CDR3 contains 13 residues. The germline V and J ends were trimmed by 0 bases and 6 bases, with 9 bases remaining between them. In nucleotides, the CDR3 is TGTGCCAGCAGCTTAGATCGGCGCCTCGAGCAGTACTTC. It yields the protein CASSLDRRLEQYF.

The chain couples TRBV23-1 to TRBJ1-2; D gene uncertain. TRBV23-1 is assigned to the ORF class and has an uncertain function. V lost 4 bases to trimming and J lost 0 bases, with 24 bases between them. This CDR3 has 19 residues. In DNA form, the CDR3 reads TGCGCCAGCAGTCCCGTCTTACTGGGTAGGAGAGAAACTAACTATGGCTACACCTTC. Translation: CASSPVLLGRRETNYGYTF.

CDR3 nucleotide sequence: TGTGCCAGCAACGCGGGAGCCTACAATGAGCAGTTCTTC. Translating it yields CASNAGAYNEQFF. This sequence joins TRBV2 and TRBJ2-1; 7 nucleotides align to TRBD2. The length of the CDR3 is 13 residues. Trimming removed 7 bases from V and 2 bases from J; junction bases left unmatched: 2. The V gene's germline CDR1 is SNHLY and CDR2 FYNNEI.

This rearrangement joins TRBV27 to TRBJ2-7; D remains unclear. This CDR3 has 16 residues. The germline gives CDR1 MNHEY, CDR2 SMNVEV (reference sequence). V lost 5 bases to trimming and J lost 4 bases, with 21 bases between them. CDR3 sequence reads: CASSPSNGLLGYEQYF. The CDR3 nucleotides are TGTGCCAGCAGTCCGTCGAATGGTTTGCTGGGATACGAGCAGTACTTC.

The chain carries TRBV5-1 and TRBJ2-3; 7 nucleotides agree with TRBD1. The ends lost 0 bases at V and 0 bases at J; junction bases unmatched: 1. This CDR3 comprises 15 residues. CDR1 SGHRS and CDR2 YFSETQ come from the germline V gene. DNA of the CDR3: TGCGCCAGCAGCTTGGGGGACAGAAGCACAGATACGCAGTATTTT. Protein sequence: CASSLGDRSTDTQYF.

This clone was detected only a few times. CDR3: CASSPGTGSFQETQYF. The CDR3 bases are TGTGCCAGCAGTCCCGGGACAGGGAGCTTCCAAGAGACCCAGTACTTC. This chain links TRBV27 with TRBJ2-5; 9 bases agree with TRBD1. J was trimmed by 1 base and V by 5 bases; bases with no gene match: 8. Germline loops: CDR1 MNHEY, CDR2 SMNVEV (reference sequence). CDR3 length equals 16 residues.

The chain joins TRBV2 to TRBJ2-7; no clear D gene. The germline V gene has CDR1 SNHLY and CDR2 FYNNEI. The CDR3 runs to 15 residues. Trimming removed 2 bases at V and 3 bases at J, with 14 bases between. CDR3 protein: CASSELGPANYEQYF. CDR3 nucleotide sequence: TGTGCCAGCAGTGAACTTGGCCCAGCTAACTACGAGCAGTACTTC. Drawing the rest from reference TRBV2 and TRBJ2-7, the complete variable domain is EPEVTQTPSHQVTQMGQEVILRCVPISNHLYFYWYRQILGQKVEFLVSFYNNEISEKSEIFDDQFSVERPDGSNFTLKIRSTKLEDSAMYFCASSELGPANYEQYFGPGTRLTVT.

This clone was recorded at least ten times. In DNA, the CDR3 is TGTGCCAGCAATTCCGGACAGGAACCGGGCGAGCAGTACTTC. It yields the protein CASNSGQEPGEQYF. The V call is TRBV2, the J call TRBJ2-7; 7 bases are shared with TRBD1. This CDR3 has 14 amino acids. CDR1 SNHLY and CDR2 FYNNEI come from the germline V gene. After removal of 7 bases from V and 6 bases from J, the junction contained 12 bases not matched to a gene.

The chain combines TRBV7-8 with TRBJ1-4; D gene ambiguous. The ends were cut back, 1 base at V and 0 bases at J, with 9 bases in the middle. CDR1 is SGHVS, CDR2 FQNEAQ, per germline. This CDR3 is 16 amino acids long. CDR3 protein: CASSLVRRTTNEKLFF. CDR3 sequence (DNA): TGTGCCAGCAGCTTAGTTAGGCGGACAACTAATGAAAAACTGTTTTTT.

CDR3 loop: CASSIAGTTTDTQYF. The CDR3 DNA is TGTGCCAGTAGTATAGCTGGGACTACCACAGATACGCAGTATTTT. The rearrangement links TRBV19 to TRBJ2-3; 7 positions match TRBD2. Germline V gene data show CDR1 as LNHDA and CDR2 as SQIVND (reference sequence). V lost 1 base, J lost 2 bases, and 3 bases stayed unmatched. CDR3 length equals 15 residues. Full variable domain (outside the CDR3, taken from reference TRBV19 and TRBJ2-3): DGGITQSPKYLFRKEGQNVTLSCEQNLNHDAMYWYRQDPGQGLRLIYYSQIVNDFQKGDIAEGYSVSREKKESFPLTVTSAQKNPTAFYLCASSIAGTTTDTQYFGPGTRLTVL.

This rearrangement joins TRBV4-2 to TRBJ2-5; TRBD1 aligns across 10 bases. The CDR3 has 19 amino acids. Trimming at V came to 0 bases and at J to 0 bases, leaving 10 bases not matched to a gene. The germline V gene encodes CDR1 LGHNA and CDR2 YNFKEQ. CDR3 nucleotide sequence: TGTGCCAGCAGCCAAGATGACTCAACGGGACAGGGGTACCAAGAGACCCAGTACTTC. As protein: CASSQDDSTGQGYQETQYF.

The chain links TRBV7-6 to TRBJ2-1, with 8 bases aligning to TRBD1. The germline V gene has CDR1 SGHVS and CDR2 FNYEAQ. V lost 5 bases and J lost 4; bases outside the gene matches: 13. This CDR3 is built from 17 residues. The CDR3 here is CASSDIMTGAAYNEQFF. The CDR3 DNA reads as TGTGCCAGCAGCGACATCATGACAGGGGCGGCTTACAATGAGCAGTTCTTC.

The chain employs TRBV2 and TRBJ1-1; no clear D. V lost 4 bases, J lost 1 base, and 7 bases lay in between. CDR3 size: 13 residues. The germline gives CDR1 SNHLY, CDR2 FYNNEI. Here the CDR3 DNA reads TGTGCCAGCAGTGGCGACGGGAACACTGAAGCTTTCTTT. This codes for CASSGDGNTEAFF. Complete variable domain (other parts from reference TRBV2 and TRBJ1-1): EPEVTQTPSHQVTQMGQEVILRCVPISNHLYFYWYRQILGQKVEFLVSFYNNEISEKSEIFDDQFSVERPDGSNFTLKIRSTKLEDSAMYFCASSGDGNTEAFFGQGTRLTVV.

The rearrangement uses TRBV27 and TRBJ2-3; a weak D match, TRBD2 (5 bases). The CDR3 has 12 amino acids. Germline CDR1 is MNHEY and CDR2 is SMNVEV (reference sequence). V lost 7 bases to trimming and J lost 4 bases, with 9 bases between them. Here the CDR3 DNA reads TGTGCCAGCATAGACTATGCAGATACGCAGTATTTT. Protein sequence: CASIDYADTQYF.

The chain combines TRBV6-6 with TRBJ2-3; the match to TRBD1 covers 10 bases. The CDR3 is made up of 14 amino acids. V was clipped by 6 bases and J by 6 bases; unmatched bases: 6. The germline gives CDR1 MNHNY, CDR2 SVGAGI (reference sequence). DNA for the CDR3: TGTGCCAGCAGGATGACAGGGGGCAGGGATACGCAGTATTTT. It translates to CASRMTGGRDTQYF.

This clone has a single count. The chain joins TRBV7-9 to TRBJ1-2; 9 positions match TRBD1. Trimming took 0 bases from V and 8 from J; bases not matched to a gene: 10. Germline assignment: CDR1 SEHNR and CDR2 FQNEAQ (reference sequence). The CDR3 contains 16 residues. For the CDR3, the DNA is TGTGCCAGCAGCTTAGCCGAACAGGGGGCGGAGGGAGGCTACACCTTC. Amino acids: CASSLAEQGAEGGYTF.

This clone came up once. This chain links TRBV28 with TRBJ2-2; 7 nucleotides align to TRBD1. CDR1 is MDHEN and CDR2 is SYDVKM in the germline V gene. Germline trimming cut 3 bases from V and 3 bases from J; bases unmatched to any gene: 7. The CDR3 runs 16 residues. The CDR3 sequence: CASSFGTGVYTGELFF. The CDR3 nucleotides read TGTGCCAGCAGTTTTGGAACAGGGGTTTACACCGGGGAGCTGTTTTTT.

The rearrangement links TRBV18 to TRBJ1-2; TRBD1 agrees at 10 bases. The trim removed 3 bases at V and 7 bases at J, leaving 8 bases unmatched. The CDR3 contains 15 residues. Germline CDR1 is KGHSH and CDR2 is LQKENI. CDR3 residues: CASSPNGQGEGGYTF. As DNA, the CDR3 is TGTGCCAGCTCACCGAACGGACAGGGGGAGGGTGGCTACACCTTC.

This chain links TRBV6-4 with TRBJ2-3, with 12 nucleotides matching TRBD2. V gave up 3 bases and J gave up 5 bases; unmatched junction bases: 6. Looked up from germline, CDR1 is MRHNA and CDR2 is SNTAGT. This CDR3 is built from 16 residues. The CDR3 sequence: CASSESSGRARDTQYF. The CDR3 coding sequence is TGTGCCAGCAGTGAGTCTAGCGGGAGGGCCAGAGATACGCAGTATTTT.

J is TRBJ2-6 and V is TRBV30; 7 bases match TRBD1. CDR3 length equals 16 residues. CDR1 GTSNPN and CDR2 SVGIG come from the germline V gene (reference sequence). V shed 1 base, J shed 4 bases, and the junction held 7 bases outside the gene matches. The CDR3 sequence: CAWSGPTGSGANVLTF. DNA of the CDR3: TGTGCCTGGAGTGGCCCGACAGGGTCAGGGGCCAACGTCCTGACTTTC.

The V gene is TRBV2, the J gene TRBJ2-1; 14 nucleotides line up with TRBD2. The V and J ends lost 7 bases and 0 bases, in that order; junction bases with no gene match: 11. This CDR3 is built from 19 residues. In germline, CDR1 is SNHLY, CDR2 FYNNEI. CDR3 residues: CASMGTSGRPGDSYNEQFF. The CDR3 nucleotides are TGTGCCAGCATGGGGACTAGCGGGAGACCCGGCGACTCCTACAATGAGCAGTTCTTC.

J is TRBJ2-1 and V is TRBV6-2 or TRBV6-3, with D hard to call. CDR3 length: 13 amino acids. From germline, CDR1 is MNHEY and CDR2 SVGEGT. V was cut by 0 bases and J by 4 bases, with 4 bases left in between. The CDR3 is CASSYSRYNEQFF. In DNA, the CDR3 is TGTGCCAGCAGTTACTCCCGTTACAATGAGCAGTTCTTC.